The 23 T cell receptor beta chains below all came from one sample that was sequenced in a study of cytomegalovirus exposure and HLA in healthy donors. Sequencing used immunoSEQ multiplex PCR; TCRdb keeps in-frame clones, though not all of them. The table shows approximately 280,000 clones, with approximately 88% occurring only once. The sequenced material came from PBMCs. The receptors here all came from a woman aged 18-29 years in good health and CMV-seronegative.

The V call is TRBV7-9, the J call TRBJ2-7; 8 bases map to TRBD1. CDR1 SEHNR and CDR2 FQNEAQ come from the germline V gene (reference sequence). J gave up 3 bases and V 7 bases, and 8 bases lay outside the gene matches. The CDR3 is 14 residues long. The CDR3 DNA is TGTGCCAGCACGTCCGGGACAGGTGACTACGAGCAGTACTTC. Translation: CASTSGTGDYEQYF.

The gene calls are TRBV29-1 and TRBJ2-3; a possible D gene is TRBD2 (6 bases). The CDR3 sequence is 13 residues long. The V gene's germline CDR1 is SQVTM and CDR2 ANQGSEA. The ends were cut back, 8 bases at V and 0 bases at J, with 12 bases in the middle. The chain's CDR3 is CSSRETSTDTQYF. The CDR3 nucleotides are TGCAGCTCCCGGGAGACTAGCACAGATACGCAGTATTTT.

The count of this clone is one. The same CDR3 can be traced to other DNA sequences in this sample. This chain uses TRBV20-1 with TRBJ2-5, with D hard to call. The CDR3 sequence is 11 residues long. V lost 2 bases, J lost 4 bases, and 5 bases lay in between. In germline, CDR1 is DFQATT, CDR2 SNEGSKA (reference sequence). The CDR3 coding sequence is TGCAGTGCTAGATCAGGAGAGACCCAGTACTTC. The encoded protein is CSARSGETQYF.

The rearrangement joins TRBV28 to TRBJ2-5; 7 bases match TRBD1. From germline, CDR1 is MDHEN and CDR2 SYDVKM. The trim removed 5 bases at V and 9 bases at J, leaving 12 bases unmatched. The CDR3 covers 14 residues. CDR3 nucleotide sequence: TGTGCCAGCAGTATCGGGACAGCGTCATTGGCCCAGTACTTC. This translates into CASSIGTASLAQYF.

The chain carries TRBV14 and TRBJ2-3, with 7 bases lining up with TRBD2. The CDR3 runs to 13 residues. Germline CDR1 and CDR2: SGHDN and FVKESK. J was trimmed by 10 bases and V by 4 bases; bases with no gene match: 8. Here the CDR3 reads CASSPIAGRAQYF. DNA of the CDR3: TGTGCCAGCAGCCCCATAGCGGGTAGGGCGCAGTATTTT.

This sequence joins TRBV2 and TRBJ2-3; TRBD2 matches 13 bases. The CDR3 sequence is 17 residues long. Germline loops: CDR1 SNHLY, CDR2 FYNNEI. Trimming at V came to 6 bases and at J to 1 base, leaving 7 bases not matched to a gene. The CDR3 protein is CASSLWTSGSGTDTQYF. CDR3 nucleotides: TGTGCCAGCAGCCTTTGGACTAGCGGGAGTGGCACAGATACGCAGTATTTT.

The genes are TRBV28 and TRBJ1-2; 8 bases line up with TRBD1. CDR3 length: 14 amino acids. Trimming took 6 bases from V and 8 from J; bases not matched to a gene: 11. Per germline, CDR1 MDHEN and CDR2 SYDVKM. CDR3 sequence reads: CASRRQGPTRGYTF. For the CDR3, the DNA is TGTGCCAGCAGGCGACAGGGGCCAACCAGGGGCTACACCTTC.

The rearrangement joins TRBV28 to TRBJ1-2; the D gene is possibly TRBD1 (5 bases). V lost 3 bases and J 4 bases, leaving 9 bases between the germline ends. The CDR3 has 13 residues. Germline V gene lookup returns CDR1 MDHEN and CDR2 SYDVKM. Here the CDR3 reads CASSFRAAYGYTF. As DNA, the CDR3 is TGTGCCAGCAGTTTCAGGGCAGCCTATGGCTACACCTTC.

The rearrangement joins TRBV2 to TRBJ2-7; D might be TRBD1 (5 bases). V gave up 6 bases and J gave up 0 bases, with 12 bases separating them. The CDR3 consists of 14 residues. Germline V gene data show CDR1 as SNHLY and CDR2 as FYNNEI. CDR3 region: CASSADSSSYEQYF. The DNA of the CDR3 is TGTGCCAGCAGCGCCGACAGCAGCTCCTACGAGCAGTACTTC.

In this sample, this clone turned up once. The gene calls are TRBV18 and TRBJ2-6; tentatively, D is TRBD2 (5 bases). The CDR3 has 18 amino acids. Germline loops: CDR1 KGHSH, CDR2 LQKENI. With 5 bases removed from V and 0 bases from J, the gap between germline ends came to 17 bases. CDR3 in DNA: TGTGCCAGCTCATATACCGGGAAGGTGTACTCTGGGGCCAACGTCCTGACTTTC. Its translation is CASSYTGKVYSGANVLTF.

V usage is TRBV11-2 and J usage is TRBJ1-4; no clear D. V was trimmed by 2 bases and J by 6 bases, leaving 19 bases between them. Germline CDR1 SGHAT, CDR2 FQNNGV. The CDR3 consists of 17 residues. CDR3 in DNA: TGTGCCAGCAGCTTAACCTTGGCGGTTTACTGGGATGAAAAACTGTTTTTT. Protein product: CASSLTLAVYWDEKLFF.

This chain joins TRBV6-5 and TRBJ2-1; D perhaps matches TRBD1 (5 bases). From germline, CDR1 is MNHEY and CDR2 SVGAGI. The V end was cut by 10 bases, the J end by 4 bases, with 14 bases between. The CDR3 loop spans 13 amino acids. The CDR3 DNA is TGTGCCACTTCCCTACAGGATTACAATGAGCAGTTCTTC. Translating gives CATSLQDYNEQFF.

The chain links TRBV30 to TRBJ2-7; D is perhaps TRBD2 (5 bases). Germline V gene sequence: CDR1 GTSNPN, CDR2 SVGIG (reference sequence). Trimming stripped 4 bases from V and 3 bases from J, with 16 bases between. The CDR3 is made up of 14 amino acids. CDR3 region: CAWISSGSHYEQYF. The CDR3 bases are TGTGCCTGGATTTCCTCGGGGTCCCACTACGAGCAGTACTTC.

The V call is TRBV29-1, the J call TRBJ2-2; no definite D call. Germline CDR1 SQVTM, CDR2 ANQGSEA. This CDR3 spans 14 amino acids. V lost 5 bases, J lost 2 bases, and 12 bases lay in between. The CDR3 spells CSVLDPKNTGELFF. The CDR3 nucleotides are TGCAGCGTTTTAGATCCGAAAAACACCGGGGAGCTGTTTTTT.

This chain uses TRBV27 with TRBJ1-1; a weak D match, TRBD1 (6 bases). The CDR3 has 14 residues. CDR1 and CDR2 from the germline V gene are MNHEY and SMNVEV (reference sequence). Between the trimmed V and J ends, which lost 5 bases and 4 bases, there was a span of 14 bases. The CDR3 sequence: CASSPTTGTTEAFF. The CDR3 bases are TGTGCCAGCAGTCCCACAACAGGGACCACTGAAGCTTTCTTT.

The J gene is TRBJ1-1, the V gene TRBV29-1; D is unclear. Germline lookup yields CDR1 SQVTM and CDR2 ANQGSEA. The CDR3 runs 13 residues. With 7 bases removed from V and 0 bases from J, the gap between germline ends came to 12 bases. The CDR3 nucleotides read TGCAGCGCCATGACCGGGATGAACACTGAAGCTTTCTTT. It specifies CSAMTGMNTEAFF.

V and J are TRBV27 and TRBJ2-7; D might be TRBD1 (6 bases). V was trimmed by 5 bases and J by 2 bases, leaving 10 bases between them. This CDR3 has 13 amino acids. Germline CDR1 reads MNHEY; CDR2 reads SMNVEV (reference sequence). The CDR3 DNA sequence: TGTGCCAGCAGTCGGACAGTTACCTACGAGCAGTACTTC. Translating gives CASSRTVTYEQYF.

This sequence joins TRBV19 and TRBJ2-7, with 8 bases identical to TRBD1. There are 13 residues in the CDR3. Germline lookup yields CDR1 LNHDA and CDR2 SQIVND (reference sequence). The V segment lost 7 bases and the J segment 4 bases; nucleotides outside the gene matches: 6. Here the CDR3 reads CASMGQASYEQYF. The CDR3 DNA reads as TGTGCCAGTATGGGACAGGCGAGTTACGAGCAGTACTTC. Full variable domain (rest looked up from reference TRBV19 and TRBJ2-7): DGGITQSPKYLFRKEGQNVTLSCEQNLNHDAMYWYRQDPGQGLRLIYYSQIVNDFQKGDIAEGYSVSREKKESFPLTVTSAQKNPTAFYLCASMGQASYEQYFGPGTRLTVT.

This sequence joins TRBV23-1 and TRBJ1-5, with D possibly being TRBD1 (5 bases). TRBV23-1 is classed as an ORF, of uncertain function. This CDR3 is built from 16 residues. V was cut by 6 bases and J by 0 bases, with 15 bases left in between. CDR3 in amino acids: CASRGEAGGSNQPQHF. The CDR3 DNA is TGCGCCAGCAGGGGTGAGGCCGGGGGTAGCAATCAGCCCCAGCATTTT.

The genes are TRBV7-2 and TRBJ2-7; 10 nucleotides align to TRBD2. The CDR3 runs to 15 residues. V dropped 5 bases and J dropped 3; count of bases not matched to a gene: 7. Germline V gives CDR1 SGHTA, CDR2 FQGNSA. The CDR3 here is CASSPKEREGYEQYF. The CDR3 DNA reads as TGTGCCAGCAGCCCAAAAGAGCGGGAGGGCTACGAGCAGTACTTC.

This clone was counted only a few times. This rearrangement joins TRBV27 to TRBJ1-6; tentative D call: TRBD1 (5 bases). Per the germline V gene, CDR1 is MNHEY and CDR2 is SMNVEV (reference sequence). The CDR3 spans 15 residues. Deletions cut 8 bases from V and 6 bases from J, with 17 bases between. CDR3 amino acids: CASQGIGGVNSPLHF. The CDR3 region has the DNA TGTGCCAGCCAAGGTATCGGGGGGGTTAATTCACCCCTCCACTTT.

The CDR3 DNA is TGTGCCAGCAGCTACCGTCCCGGGACAGGGGGTGAGCAGTTCTTC. Its translation is CASSYRPGTGGEQFF. The chain joins TRBV11-2 to TRBJ2-1; 11 positions agree with TRBD1. Trimming at V came to 4 bases and at J to 9 bases, leaving 8 bases not matched to a gene. Germline CDR1 and CDR2: SGHAT and FQNNGV. The CDR3 contains 15 residues.

The J gene is TRBJ1-4, the V gene TRBV6-5; possibly TRBD1 for D (5 bases). The CDR3 contains 16 residues. Germline V lookup: CDR1 MNHEY, CDR2 SVGAGI. V shed 2 bases and J shed 3 bases, with 13 bases lying between them. The CDR3 nucleotides read TGTGCCAGCAGTTACGGCGCAGGGCTACCTAATGAAAAACTGTTTTTT. Encoded protein: CASSYGAGLPNEKLFF.